What follows is one T cell receptor (beta chain) and its context. Its binding antigen is unknown. No quality values exist for individual bases; no much larger clone is one base distant. The immunoSEQ Assay, a bias-controlled multiplex PCR, was used to amplify TCRbeta CDR3 regions from genomic DNA. Regarding the original processing steps: Within the assay, amplification of reference gene primers was used to estimate how many nucleated cells each sample contained. To quantify the absolute abundance of each unique TCRbeta CDR3 rearrangement, sequence reads were collapsed and filtered. For each sample, productive Simpson clonality was calculated as the square root of Simpson's diversity index across productive rearrangements. The immuneACCESS repertoire file appears here via TCRdb, limited to in-frame rearrangements. These files lack a portion of the clones; in checked studies, under half of the deficit traces to unresolved V genes, and the cause of the others is not known. V and J calls and clone size are as listed in that table; D and trimming were resolved from the DNA. This sample comprises 63,000 or so clones, around 84% of them detected only once. In total, the top ten clones hold 12% of the sample.

The collaborating institutions used their own protocols to collect whole blood in K2EDTA tubes. For TCRbeta analysis, collaborators shipped samples as frozen whole blood, isolated PBMCs, or DNA extracted from either of those sample types. The record originates from a study of blood T cell repertoires in COVID-19 (dated by TCRdb to 2018 to 2021). About the investigation overall: Collaborator samples came from the United States, Italy and Spain and covered acute and convalescent phases of COVID-19. The material from the prospective study consisted of cDNA or gDNA derived from T cells, B-cell-depleted T cells, or PBMCs. Subjects who had been exposed to COVID-19, were actively infected with it, or had recovered from it provided the deeply sampled blood TCRbeta repertoires that made up the dataset. The repertoires were released in a freely available public database meant as a resource for research on the immune response to SARS-CoV-2. The samples were drawn from two sources: the first 160 participants of the ongoing ImmuneRACE study, and 1,200 or so subjects contributed by 6 global collaborators. Nearly every sample came with metadata listing a de-identified subject ID, COVID-19 status, age in years and sex. HLA class I and class II types, where available, came from metadata supplied by the sample provider rather than from assay-based typing.

What the authors observed across the whole study: How much clinical and demographic metadata was included differed by source and by participant, and the metadata was provided uncurated.

CDR1 LGHNA and CDR2 YNFKEQ are derived from the germline V gene. V is cut back by 2 bases and J by 8 bases, with 2 bases in the junction unmatched. The CDR3 spans 14 residues, from the cysteine through the phenylalanine. The entry retains the CDR3 DNA only, 42 bases that are in frame from base 1. The chain uses TRBV4-2 and TRBJ1-6, with 8 central nucleotides matching TRBD1. The receptor was isolated from a human donor in a cohort sampled during active COVID-19. The specimen sequenced was peripheral blood. CDR3 sequence: CASSQQGAYSPLHF. The base sequence is TGTGCCAGCAGCCAACAGGGGGCGTATTCACCCCTCCACTTT.